This T cell receptor (beta chain) appears in the sequencing data of a study of cytomegalovirus exposure and HLA in healthy donors. Background on the study: Membership in the Caucasian-associated ancestry cluster was found for about 80% of approximately 430 genotyped donors. The study's findings and limits: In vitro experiments confirmed that a few CMV-associated chains were specific for CMV antigens. From TCR beta sequences, most subjects' HLA-A and HLA-B alleles were reportedly predicted accurately. CMV serostatus was the only immune exposure information that was available.

As regards this clone: Its specificity is not known.

Vbeta (60) and Jbeta (13) primers were used in the PCR. TCRdb's table, derived via immunoSEQ multiplex PCR, lists solely in-frame clones and lacks some. The sample lists some 250,000 clones, about four fifths occurring once. The CDR3 has 15 residues. V was pared by 4 bases and J by 3 bases, with 5 bases of the junction left unmatched. Germline CDR1 LGHNA, CDR2 YSLEER. V and J are TRBV4-3 and TRBJ2-3; 9 nucleotides align to TRBD2. Sequenced input: PBMCs. The receptor was derived from a woman aged 40 to 49 in good health and CMV-seropositive. The CDR3 sequence: CASSPGTSQTDTQYF. The CDR3, as DNA: TGCGCCAGCAGCCCCGGGACTAGCCAGACAGATACGCAGTATTTT.